This T cell receptor (beta chain) appears in the sequencing data of a study of technical replicates of blood from a handful of donors. TCRdb's table, derived via immunoSEQ multiplex PCR, lists solely in-frame clones and lacks some. The table shows tens of thousands of clones, with around nine tenths occurring only once. The CDR3 sequence is 15 residues long. Germline V lookup: CDR1 LGHNA, CDR2 YSLEER. J was trimmed by 2 bases and V by 4 bases; bases with no gene match: 8. This chain joins TRBV4-3 and TRBJ2-7; 7 positions match TRBD1. Specimen: T cells isolated from PBMCs. This TCR derives from a human donor in good health. For the CDR3, the DNA is TGCGCCAGCAGCCCAAACCAGGGGGAACCCTACGAGCAGTACTTC. Amino acids: CASSPNQGEPYEQYF.